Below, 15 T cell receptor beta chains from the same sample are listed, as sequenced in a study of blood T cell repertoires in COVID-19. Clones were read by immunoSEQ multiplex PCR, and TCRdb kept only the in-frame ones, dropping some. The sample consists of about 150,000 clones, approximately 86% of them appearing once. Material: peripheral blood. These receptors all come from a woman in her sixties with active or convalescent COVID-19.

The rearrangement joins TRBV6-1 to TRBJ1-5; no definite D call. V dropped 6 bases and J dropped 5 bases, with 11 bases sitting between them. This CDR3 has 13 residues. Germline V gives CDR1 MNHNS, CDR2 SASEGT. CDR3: CASSPRRDQPQHF. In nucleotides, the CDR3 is TGTGCCAGCAGCCCGCGGCGAGATCAGCCCCAGCATTTT.

The CDR3 spells CASSATAGNQPQHF. The CDR3 DNA reads as TGTGCCAGCAGCGCAACGGCCGGGAATCAGCCCCAGCATTTT. The chain is built from TRBV3-1 (or the pseudogene TRBV3-2) and TRBJ1-5; D is unresolved. With 5 bases removed from V and 4 bases from J, the gap between germline ends came to 12 bases. There are 14 residues in the CDR3. Germline values: CDR1 LGHDT, CDR2 YNNKEL (reference sequence).

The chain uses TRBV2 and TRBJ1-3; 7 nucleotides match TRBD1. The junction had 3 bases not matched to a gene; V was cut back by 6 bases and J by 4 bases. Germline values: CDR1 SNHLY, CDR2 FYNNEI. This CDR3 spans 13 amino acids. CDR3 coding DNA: TGTGCCAGCAGGGGGGACAGCGGAAACACCATATATTTT. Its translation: CASRGDSGNTIYF.

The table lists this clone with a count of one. CDR3 in DNA: TGTGCCAGCAGCCCCCCGAGGGCTACGCAGTATTTT. Translated, it gives CASSPPRATQYF. The rearrangement joins TRBV28 to TRBJ2-3, with D possibly matching TRBD2 (5 bases). There are 12 residues in the CDR3. Germline CDR1 reads MDHEN; CDR2 reads SYDVKM. V was pared by 6 bases and J by 8 bases, with 12 bases between.

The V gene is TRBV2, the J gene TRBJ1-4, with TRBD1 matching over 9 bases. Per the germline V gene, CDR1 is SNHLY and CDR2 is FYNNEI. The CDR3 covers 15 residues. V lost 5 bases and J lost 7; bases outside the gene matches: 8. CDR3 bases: TGTGCCAGCAGTAGAGGGACAGGGTCTAGTGAAAAACTGTTTTTT. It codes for CASSRGTGSSEKLFF. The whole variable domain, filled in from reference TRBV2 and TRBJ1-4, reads EPEVTQTPSHQVTQMGQEVILRCVPISNHLYFYWYRQILGQKVEFLVSFYNNEISEKSEIFDDQFSVERPDGSNFTLKIRSTKLEDSAMYFCASSRGTGSSEKLFFGSGTQLSVL.

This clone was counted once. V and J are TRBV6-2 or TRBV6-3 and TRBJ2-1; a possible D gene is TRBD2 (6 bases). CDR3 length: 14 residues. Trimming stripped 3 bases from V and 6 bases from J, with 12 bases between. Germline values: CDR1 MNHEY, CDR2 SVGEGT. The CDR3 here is CASSYGGITNEQFF. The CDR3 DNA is TGTGCCAGCAGTTATGGCGGGATAACCAATGAGCAGTTCTTC.

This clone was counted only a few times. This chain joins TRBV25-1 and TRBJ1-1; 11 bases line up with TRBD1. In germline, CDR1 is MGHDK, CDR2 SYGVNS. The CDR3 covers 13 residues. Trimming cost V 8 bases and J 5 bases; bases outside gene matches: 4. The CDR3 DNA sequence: TGTGCCAGCGGGACAGGGGGAAGAACTGAAGCTTTCTTT. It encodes CASGTGGRTEAFF.

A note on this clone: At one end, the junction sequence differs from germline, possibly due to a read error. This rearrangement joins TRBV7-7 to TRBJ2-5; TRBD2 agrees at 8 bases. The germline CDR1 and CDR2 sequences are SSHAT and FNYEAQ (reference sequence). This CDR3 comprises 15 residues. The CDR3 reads CASSLETGGQATQYF. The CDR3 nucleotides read TGTGCTAGCAGCTTAGAAACGGGGGGGCAGGCGACCCAGTACTTC.

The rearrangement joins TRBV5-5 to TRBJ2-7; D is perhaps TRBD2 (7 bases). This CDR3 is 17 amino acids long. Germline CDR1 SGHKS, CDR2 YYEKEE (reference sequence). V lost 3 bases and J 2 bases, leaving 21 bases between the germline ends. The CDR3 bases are TGTGCCAGCAGCTGGGGGCGGATTGGCGGGGGTACCTACGAGCAGTACTTC. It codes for CASSWGRIGGGTYEQYF.

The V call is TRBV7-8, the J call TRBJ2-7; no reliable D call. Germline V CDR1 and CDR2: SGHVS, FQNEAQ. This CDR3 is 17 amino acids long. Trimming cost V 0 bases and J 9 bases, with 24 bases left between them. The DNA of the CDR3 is TGTGCCAGCAGCTTAGCGCGAGTAATCACTGCTGATACGAGGCAGTACTTC. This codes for CASSLARVITADTRQYF.

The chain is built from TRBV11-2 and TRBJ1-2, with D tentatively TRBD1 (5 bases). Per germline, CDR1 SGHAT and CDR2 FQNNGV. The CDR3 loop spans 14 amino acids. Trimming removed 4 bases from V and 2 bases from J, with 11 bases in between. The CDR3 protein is CASSSWGGNYGYTF. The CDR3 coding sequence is TGTGCCAGCAGCTCCTGGGGGGGGAACTATGGCTACACCTTC. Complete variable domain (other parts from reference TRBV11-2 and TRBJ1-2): EAGVAQSPRYKIIEKRQSVAFWCNPISGHATLYWYQQILGQGPKLLIQFQNNGVVDDSQLPKDRFSAERLKGVDSTLKIQPAKLEDSAVYLCASSSWGGNYGYTFGSGTRLTVV.

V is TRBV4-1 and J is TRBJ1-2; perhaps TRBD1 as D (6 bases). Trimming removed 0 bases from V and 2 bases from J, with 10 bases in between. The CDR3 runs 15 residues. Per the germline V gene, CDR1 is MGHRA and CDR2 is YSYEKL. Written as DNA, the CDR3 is TGCGCCAGCAGCCAAGACAGGGGATTCAACTATGGCTACACCTTC. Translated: CASSQDRGFNYGYTF.

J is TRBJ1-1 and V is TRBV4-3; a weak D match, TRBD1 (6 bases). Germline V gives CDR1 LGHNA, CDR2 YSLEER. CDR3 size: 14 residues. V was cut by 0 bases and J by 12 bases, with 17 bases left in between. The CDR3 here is CASSQDRGAGTSFF. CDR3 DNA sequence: TGCGCCAGCAGCCAAGATCGGGGGGCAGGGACGTCTTTCTTT.

The DNA of the CDR3 is TGTGCCAGCAGCTTAGCGGGACACTCCCTCTTAGTGACGACTTTCTTT. The encoded protein is CASSLAGHSLLVTTFF. This chain uses TRBV11-2 with TRBJ1-1; possible D gene TRBD1, 6 bases. CDR1 is SGHAT, CDR2 FQNNGV, per germline. The CDR3 sequence is 16 residues long. The V end was cut by 1 base, the J end by 12 bases, with 24 bases between.

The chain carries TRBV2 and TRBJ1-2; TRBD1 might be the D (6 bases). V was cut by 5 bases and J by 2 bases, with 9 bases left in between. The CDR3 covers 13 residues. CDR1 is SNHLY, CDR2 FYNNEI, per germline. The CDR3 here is CASSNRANYGYTF. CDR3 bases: TGTGCCAGCAGTAACAGGGCCAACTATGGCTACACCTTC. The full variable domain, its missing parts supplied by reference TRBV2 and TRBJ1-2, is EPEVTQTPSHQVTQMGQEVILRCVPISNHLYFYWYRQILGQKVEFLVSFYNNEISEKSEIFDDQFSVERPDGSNFTLKIRSTKLEDSAMYFCASSNRANYGYTFGSGTRLTVV.